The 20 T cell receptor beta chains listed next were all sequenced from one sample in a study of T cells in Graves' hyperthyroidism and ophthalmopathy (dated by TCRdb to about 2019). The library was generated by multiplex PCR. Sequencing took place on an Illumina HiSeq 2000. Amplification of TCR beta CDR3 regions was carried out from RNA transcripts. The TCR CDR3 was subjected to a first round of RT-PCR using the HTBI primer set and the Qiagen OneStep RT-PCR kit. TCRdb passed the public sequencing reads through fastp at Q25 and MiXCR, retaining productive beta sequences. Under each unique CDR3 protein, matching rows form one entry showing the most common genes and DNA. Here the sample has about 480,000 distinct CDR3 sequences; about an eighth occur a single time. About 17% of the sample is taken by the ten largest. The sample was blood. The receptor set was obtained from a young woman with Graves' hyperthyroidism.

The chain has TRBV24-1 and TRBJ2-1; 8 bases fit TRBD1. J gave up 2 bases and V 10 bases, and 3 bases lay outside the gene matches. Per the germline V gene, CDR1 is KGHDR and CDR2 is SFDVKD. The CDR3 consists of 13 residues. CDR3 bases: TGTGCCACAGACAGGGGACCCTACAATGAGCAGTTCTTC. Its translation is CATDRGPYNEQFF.

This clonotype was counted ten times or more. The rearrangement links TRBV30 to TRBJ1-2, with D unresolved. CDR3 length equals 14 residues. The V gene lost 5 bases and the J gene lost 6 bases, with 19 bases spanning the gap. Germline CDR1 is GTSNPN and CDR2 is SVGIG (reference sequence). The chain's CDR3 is CAWDSWQQVDGYTF. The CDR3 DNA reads TGTGCCTGGGACTCGTGGCAACAAGTGGATGGCTACACCTTC.

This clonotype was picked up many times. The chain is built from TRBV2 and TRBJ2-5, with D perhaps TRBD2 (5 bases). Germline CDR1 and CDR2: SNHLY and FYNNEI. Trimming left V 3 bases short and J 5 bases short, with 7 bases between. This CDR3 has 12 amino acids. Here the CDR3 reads CASSEEVETQYF. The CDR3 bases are TGTGCCAGCAGTGAGGAGGTGGAGACCCAGTACTTC.

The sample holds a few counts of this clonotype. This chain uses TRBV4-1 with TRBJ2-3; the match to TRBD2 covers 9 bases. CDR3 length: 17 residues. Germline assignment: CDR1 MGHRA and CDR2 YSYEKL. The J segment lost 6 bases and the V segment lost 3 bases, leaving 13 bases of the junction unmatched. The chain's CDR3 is CASSQQTSGGGVDTQYF. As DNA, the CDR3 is TGCGCCAGCAGCCAGCAGACTAGCGGAGGGGGGGTTGATACGCAGTATTTT.

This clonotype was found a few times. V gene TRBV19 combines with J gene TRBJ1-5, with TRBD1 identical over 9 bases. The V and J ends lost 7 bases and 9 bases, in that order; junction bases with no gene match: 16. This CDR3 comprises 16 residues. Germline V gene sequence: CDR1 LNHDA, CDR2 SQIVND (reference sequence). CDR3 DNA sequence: TGTGCCAGTACAGTCATGACAGGGGGTCGTGCGGGGCCCCAGCATTTT. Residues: CASTVMTGGRAGPQHF.

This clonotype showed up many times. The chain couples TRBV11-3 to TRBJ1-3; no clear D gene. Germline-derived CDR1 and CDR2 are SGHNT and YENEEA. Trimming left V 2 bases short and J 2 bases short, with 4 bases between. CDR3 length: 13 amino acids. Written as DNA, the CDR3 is TGTGCCAGCAGCTTAAGAGCTGGAAACACCATATATTTT. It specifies CASSLRAGNTIYF.

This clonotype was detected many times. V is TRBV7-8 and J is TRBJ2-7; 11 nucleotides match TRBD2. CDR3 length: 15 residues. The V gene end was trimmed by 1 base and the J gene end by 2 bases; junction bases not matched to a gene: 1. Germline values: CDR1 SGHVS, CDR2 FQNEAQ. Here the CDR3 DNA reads TGTGCCAGCAGCTTAGGTAGCGGGAGGGCCTACGAGCAGTACGTC. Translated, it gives CASSLGSGRAYEQYV.

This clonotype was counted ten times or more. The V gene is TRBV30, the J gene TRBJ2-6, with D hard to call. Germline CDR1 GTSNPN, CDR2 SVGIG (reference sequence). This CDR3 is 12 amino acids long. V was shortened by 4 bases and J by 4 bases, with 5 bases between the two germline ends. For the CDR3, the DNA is TGTGCCTGGATGTCCGGGGCCAACGTCCTGACTTTC. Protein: CAWMSGANVLTF. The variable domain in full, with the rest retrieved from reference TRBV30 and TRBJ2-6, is SQTIHQWPATLVQPVGSPLSLECTVEGTSNPNLYWYRQAAGRGLQLLFYSVGIGQISSEVPQNLSASRPQDRQFILSSKKLLLSDSGFYLCAWMSGANVLTFGAGSRLTVL.

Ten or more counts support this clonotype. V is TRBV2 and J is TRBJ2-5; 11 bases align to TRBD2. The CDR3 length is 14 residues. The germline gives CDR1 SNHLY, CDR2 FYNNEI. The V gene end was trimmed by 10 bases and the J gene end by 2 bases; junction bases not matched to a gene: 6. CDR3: CAKALAGGQETQYF. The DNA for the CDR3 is TGTGCCAAAGCCCTAGCGGGAGGACAAGAGACCCAGTACTTC.

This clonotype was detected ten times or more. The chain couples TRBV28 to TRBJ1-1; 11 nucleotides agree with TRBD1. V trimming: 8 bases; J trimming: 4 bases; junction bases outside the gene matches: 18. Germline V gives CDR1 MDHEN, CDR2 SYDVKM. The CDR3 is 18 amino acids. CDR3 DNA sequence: TGTGCCAGCCTCGGGCCCGGACAGGGGGCCCTTTGGGGCACTGAAGCTTTCTTT. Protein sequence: CASLGPGQGALWGTEAFF. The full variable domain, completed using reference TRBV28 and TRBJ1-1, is DVKVTQSSRYLVKRTGEKVFLECVQDMDHENMFWYRQDPGLGLRLIYFSYDVKMKEKGDIPEGYSVSREKKERFSLILESASTNQTSMYLCASLGPGQGALWGTEAFFGQGTRLTVV.

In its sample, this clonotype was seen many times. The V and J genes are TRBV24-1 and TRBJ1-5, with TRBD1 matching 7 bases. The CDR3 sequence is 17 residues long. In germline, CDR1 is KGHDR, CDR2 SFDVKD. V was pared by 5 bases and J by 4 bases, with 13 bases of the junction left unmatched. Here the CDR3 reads CATSALRGQTRNQPQHF. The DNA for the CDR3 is TGTGCCACCAGTGCTCTACGGGGACAGACGCGAAATCAGCCCCAGCATTTT.

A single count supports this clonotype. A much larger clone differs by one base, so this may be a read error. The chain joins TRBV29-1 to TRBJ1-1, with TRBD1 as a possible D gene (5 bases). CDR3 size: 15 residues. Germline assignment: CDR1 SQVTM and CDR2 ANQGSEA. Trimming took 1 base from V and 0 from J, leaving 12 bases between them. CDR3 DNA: TGCAGCGTTGAAGGGAAGAACAGGTTGAACACTGAAGCTTTCTTT. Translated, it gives CSVEGKNRLNTEAFF.

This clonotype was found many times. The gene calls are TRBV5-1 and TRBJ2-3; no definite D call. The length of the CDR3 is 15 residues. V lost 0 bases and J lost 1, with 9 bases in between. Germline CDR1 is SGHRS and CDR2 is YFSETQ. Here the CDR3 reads CASSLDGSRTDTQYF. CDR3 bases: TGCGCCAGCAGCTTGGATGGTTCACGCACAGATACGCAGTATTTT.

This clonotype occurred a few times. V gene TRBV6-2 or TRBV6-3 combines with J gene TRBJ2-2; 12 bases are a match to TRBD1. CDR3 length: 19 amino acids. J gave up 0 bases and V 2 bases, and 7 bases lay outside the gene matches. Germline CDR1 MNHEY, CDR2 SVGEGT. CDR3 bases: TGTGCCAGCAGTTACGGTCCGGGACAGGGGGCCACGAACACCGGGGAGCTGTTTTTT. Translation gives CASSYGPGQGATNTGELFF.

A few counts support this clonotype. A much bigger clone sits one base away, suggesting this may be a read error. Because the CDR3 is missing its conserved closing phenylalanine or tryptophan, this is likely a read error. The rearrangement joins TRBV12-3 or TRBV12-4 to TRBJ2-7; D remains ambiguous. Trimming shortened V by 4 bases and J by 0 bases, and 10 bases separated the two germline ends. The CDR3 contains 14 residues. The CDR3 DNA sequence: TGTGCCAGCAGTTCGAACACGGGCTCCTACGAGCAGTACCTC. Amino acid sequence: CASSSNTGSYEQYL.

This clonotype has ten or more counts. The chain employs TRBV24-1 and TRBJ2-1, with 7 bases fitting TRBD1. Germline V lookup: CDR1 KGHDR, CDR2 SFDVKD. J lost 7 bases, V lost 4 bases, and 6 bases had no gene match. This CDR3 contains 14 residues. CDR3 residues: CATSDLDRVNEQFF. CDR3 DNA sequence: TGTGCCACCAGTGACCTTGACAGGGTAAATGAGCAGTTCTTC.

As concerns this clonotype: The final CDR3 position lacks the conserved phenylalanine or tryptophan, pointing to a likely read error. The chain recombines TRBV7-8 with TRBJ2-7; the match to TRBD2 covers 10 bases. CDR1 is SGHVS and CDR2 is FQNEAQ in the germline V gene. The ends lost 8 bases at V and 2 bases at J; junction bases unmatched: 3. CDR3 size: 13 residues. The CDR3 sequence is CASGLAEPYEQYS. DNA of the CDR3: TGTGCCAGCGGACTAGCGGAGCCCTACGAGCAGTACTCC.

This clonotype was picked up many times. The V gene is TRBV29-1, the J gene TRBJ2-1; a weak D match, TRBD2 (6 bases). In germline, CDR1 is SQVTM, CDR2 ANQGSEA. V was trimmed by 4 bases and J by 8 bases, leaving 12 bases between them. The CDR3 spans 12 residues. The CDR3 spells CSVGLVGDEQFF. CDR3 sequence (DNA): TGCAGCGTTGGACTAGTTGGGGATGAGCAGTTCTTC.

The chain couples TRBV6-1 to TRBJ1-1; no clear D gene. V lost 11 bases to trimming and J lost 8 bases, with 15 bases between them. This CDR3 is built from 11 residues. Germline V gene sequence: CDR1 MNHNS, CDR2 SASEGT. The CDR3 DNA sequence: TGTGCCGGCGAGGCAGGAGAGGAAGCTTTCTTT. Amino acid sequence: CAGEAGEEAFF.

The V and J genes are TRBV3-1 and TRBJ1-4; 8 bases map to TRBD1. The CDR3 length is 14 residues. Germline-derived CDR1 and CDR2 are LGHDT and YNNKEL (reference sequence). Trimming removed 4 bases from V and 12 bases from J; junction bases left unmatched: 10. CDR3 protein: CASSPSDRVEQLFF. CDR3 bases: TGTGCCAGCAGCCCATCGGACAGGGTCGAACAACTGTTTTTT.